This T cell receptor (beta chain) is drawn from a study of blood T cell repertoires in COVID-19. As for the study in general: Sample material is recorded as cDNA or gDNA derived from T cells, B-cell-depleted T cells, or PBMCs.

Germline V CDR1 and CDR2: SGDLS, YYNGEE. Losses at the gene ends were 4 bases for V and 5 bases for J; bases not matched to a gene: 12. The CDR3 has 15 amino acids. Profiling relied on immunoSEQ multiplex PCR, and the TCRdb table lists in-frame clones only, not all of them. The sample has approximately 110,000 clones, about 85% seen once. This receptor was obtained from a human donor in a cohort sampled during active COVID-19. V and J are TRBV9 and TRBJ2-7; 7 nucleotides line up with TRBD1. The sequenced sample was peripheral blood. CDR3 DNA sequence: TGTGCCAGCAGCCCCCGAGGGGGCCAACCCCACGAGCAGTACTTC. Translating gives CASSPRGGQPHEQYF.